Only a few counts were recorded for the clone carrying this TCR beta chain. Its matching antigen is unknown. V shed 4 bases and J 8 bases; nucleotides not matched to a gene: 12. CDR3 size: 15 residues. Germline V gene data show CDR1 as SGHRS and CDR2 as YFSETQ. The data originate from a study of T-cell reconstitution after alpha-beta-depleted transplantation in children. Whole-study findings and limits: Some patients owed their high day-60 TCRbeta diversity to surviving recipient T cells and thymic progenitors. Among T cells one year after transplant, newly produced cells accounted for most counts and diversity.

Molecular barcoding with unique molecular identifiers was used for the TCRbeta library. Using its own MiXCR run on the PCR reads, TCRdb lists one record per CDR3 protein. The sample has 100,000 or so distinct CDR3 sequences; about 6.8% are singletons. The chain is built from TRBV5-1 and TRBJ2-1; TRBD2 aligns across 7 bases. The source of this sequence is a boy younger than 10 with acute lymphoblastic leukemia, due to receive a stem cell transplant. Here the sequenced sample was PBMCs, taken before TCRalphabeta/CD19-depleted stem cell transplant. The CDR3 nucleotides read TGCGCCAGCAGCGGGCCCCCGGGGGGTTATGATGAGCAGTTCTTC. As protein: CASSGPPGGYDEQFF. The full variable domain, rest sourced from reference TRBV5-1 and TRBJ2-1, is KAGVTQTPRYLIKTRGQQVTLSCSPISGHRSVSWYQQTPGQGLQFLFEYFSETQRNKGNFPGRFSGRQFSNSRSEMNVSTLELGDSALYLCASSGPPGGYDEQFFGPGTRLTVL.